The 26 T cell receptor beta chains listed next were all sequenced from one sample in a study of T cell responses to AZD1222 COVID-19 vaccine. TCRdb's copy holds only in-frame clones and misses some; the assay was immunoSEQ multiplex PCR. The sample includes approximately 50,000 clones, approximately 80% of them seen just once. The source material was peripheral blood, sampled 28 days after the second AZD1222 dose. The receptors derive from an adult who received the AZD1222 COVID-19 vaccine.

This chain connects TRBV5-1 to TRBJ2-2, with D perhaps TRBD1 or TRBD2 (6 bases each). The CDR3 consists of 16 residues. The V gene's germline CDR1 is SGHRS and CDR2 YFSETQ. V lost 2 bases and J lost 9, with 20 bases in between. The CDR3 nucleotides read TGCGCCAGCAGCTTATCTGGGGGGCAAATTATCCGGGAGCTGTTTTTT. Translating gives CASSLSGGQIIRELFF.

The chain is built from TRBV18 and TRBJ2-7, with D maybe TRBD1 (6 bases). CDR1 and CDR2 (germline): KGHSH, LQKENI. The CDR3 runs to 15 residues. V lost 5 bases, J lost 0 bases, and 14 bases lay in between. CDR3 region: CASSTIQGSSYEQYF. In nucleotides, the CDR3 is TGTGCCAGCTCAACAATACAGGGAAGCTCCTACGAGCAGTACTTC.

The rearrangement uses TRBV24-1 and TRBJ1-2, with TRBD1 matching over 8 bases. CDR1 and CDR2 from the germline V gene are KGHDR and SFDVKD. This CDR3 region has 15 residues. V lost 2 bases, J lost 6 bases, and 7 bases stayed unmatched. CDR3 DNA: TGTGCCACCAGTGATTCGGGCAGGGGGCTGGATGGCTACACCTTC. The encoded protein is CATSDSGRGLDGYTF.

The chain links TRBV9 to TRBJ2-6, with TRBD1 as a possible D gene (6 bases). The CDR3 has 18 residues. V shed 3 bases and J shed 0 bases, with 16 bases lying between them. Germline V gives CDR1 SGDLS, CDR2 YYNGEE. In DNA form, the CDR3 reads TGTGCCAGCAGCGCCCCCCGACAGGCCCGCTCTGGGGCCAACGTCCTGACTTTC. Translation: CASSAPRQARSGANVLTF.

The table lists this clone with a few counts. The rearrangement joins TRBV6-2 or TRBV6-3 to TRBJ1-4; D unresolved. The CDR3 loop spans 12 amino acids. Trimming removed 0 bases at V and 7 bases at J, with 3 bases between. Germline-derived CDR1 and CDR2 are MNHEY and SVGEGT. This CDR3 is CASSYSSEKLFF. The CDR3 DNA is TGTGCCAGCAGTTACTCGAGTGAAAAACTGTTTTTT.

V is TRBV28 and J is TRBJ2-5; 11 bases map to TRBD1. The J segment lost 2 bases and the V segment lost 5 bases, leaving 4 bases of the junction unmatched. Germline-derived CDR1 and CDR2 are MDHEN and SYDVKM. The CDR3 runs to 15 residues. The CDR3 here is CASSLGTGGQETQYF. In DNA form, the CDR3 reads TGTGCCAGCAGTCTGGGGACAGGGGGACAAGAGACCCAGTACTTC.

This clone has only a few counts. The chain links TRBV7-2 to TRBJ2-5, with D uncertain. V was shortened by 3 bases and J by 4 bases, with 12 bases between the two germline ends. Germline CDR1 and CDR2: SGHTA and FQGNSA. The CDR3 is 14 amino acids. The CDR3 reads CASSLDQRPETQYF. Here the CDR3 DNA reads TGTGCCAGCAGCTTGGACCAGCGCCCAGAGACCCAGTACTTC.

The CDR3 nucleotides are TGTGCCAGCAGCCCATGGGGGAACACTGAAGCTTTCTTT. This encodes CASSPWGNTEAFF. The V and J genes are TRBV7-9 and TRBJ1-1; D uncertain. This CDR3 has 13 amino acids. From germline, CDR1 is SEHNR and CDR2 FQNEAQ (reference sequence). The V and J ends lost 5 bases and 1 base respectively, with 8 bases between them. Together with reference TRBV7-9 and TRBJ1-1, the CDR3 gives the full variable domain: DTGVSQNPRHKITKRGQNVTFRCDPISEHNRLYWYRQTLGQGPEFLTYFQNEAQLEKSRLLSDRFSAERPKGSFSTLEIQRTEQGDSAMYLCASSPWGNTEAFFGQGTRLTVV.

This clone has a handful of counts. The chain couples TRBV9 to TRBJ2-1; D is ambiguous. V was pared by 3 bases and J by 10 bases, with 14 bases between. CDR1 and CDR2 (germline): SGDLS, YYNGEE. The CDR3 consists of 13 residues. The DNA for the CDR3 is TGTGCCAGCAGCGGCCCCCCGGGCCTCGAGCAGTTCTTC. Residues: CASSGPPGLEQFF.

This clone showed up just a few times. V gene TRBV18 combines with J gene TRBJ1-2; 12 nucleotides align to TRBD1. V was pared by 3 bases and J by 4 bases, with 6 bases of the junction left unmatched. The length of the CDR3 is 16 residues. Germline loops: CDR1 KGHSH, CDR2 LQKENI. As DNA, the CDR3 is TGTGCCAGCTCACCGCCGGGGACAGGGGGCTCCTATGGCTACACCTTC. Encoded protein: CASSPPGTGGSYGYTF.

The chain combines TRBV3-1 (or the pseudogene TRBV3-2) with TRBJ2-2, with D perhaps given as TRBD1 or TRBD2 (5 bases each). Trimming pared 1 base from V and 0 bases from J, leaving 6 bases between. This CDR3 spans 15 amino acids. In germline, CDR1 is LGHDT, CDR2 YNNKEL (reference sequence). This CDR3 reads CASSQAGPNTGELFF. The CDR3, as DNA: TGTGCCAGCAGCCAAGCGGGGCCGAACACCGGGGAGCTGTTTTTT.

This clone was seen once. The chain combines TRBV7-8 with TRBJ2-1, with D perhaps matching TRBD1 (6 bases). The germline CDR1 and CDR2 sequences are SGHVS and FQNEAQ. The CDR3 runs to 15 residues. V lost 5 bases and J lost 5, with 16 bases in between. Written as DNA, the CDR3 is TGTGCCAGCAGCCTAAGGGGGACCCAGAACAATGAGCAGTTCTTC. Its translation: CASSLRGTQNNEQFF.

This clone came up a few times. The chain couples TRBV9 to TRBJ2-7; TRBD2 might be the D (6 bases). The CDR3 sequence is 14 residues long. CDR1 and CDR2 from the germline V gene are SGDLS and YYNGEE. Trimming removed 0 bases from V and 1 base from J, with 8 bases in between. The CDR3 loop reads CASSVDGRSYEQYF. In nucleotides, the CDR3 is TGTGCCAGCAGCGTAGATGGGAGGTCCTACGAGCAGTACTTC.

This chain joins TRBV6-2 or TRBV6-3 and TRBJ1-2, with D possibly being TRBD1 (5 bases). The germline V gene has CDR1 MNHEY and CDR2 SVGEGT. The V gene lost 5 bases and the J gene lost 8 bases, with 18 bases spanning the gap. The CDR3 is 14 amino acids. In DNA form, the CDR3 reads TGTGCCAGCAGTCCCGAATCGGGACGAACGGGCTACACCTTC. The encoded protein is CASSPESGRTGYTF.

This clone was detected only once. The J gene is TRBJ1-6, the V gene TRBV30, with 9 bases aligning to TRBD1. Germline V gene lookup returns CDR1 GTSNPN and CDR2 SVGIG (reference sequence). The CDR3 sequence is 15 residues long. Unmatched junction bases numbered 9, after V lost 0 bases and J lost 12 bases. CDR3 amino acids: CAWSVFGTGSKPLHF. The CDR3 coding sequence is TGTGCCTGGAGTGTATTTGGGACAGGGTCTAAACCCCTCCACTTT.

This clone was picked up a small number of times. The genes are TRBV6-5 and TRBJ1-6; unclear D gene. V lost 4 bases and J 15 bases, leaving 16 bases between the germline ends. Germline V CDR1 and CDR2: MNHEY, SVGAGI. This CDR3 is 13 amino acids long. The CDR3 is CASSFTFRSLLHF. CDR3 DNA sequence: TGTGCCAGCAGTTTTACTTTTCGGAGCCTCCTCCACTTT.

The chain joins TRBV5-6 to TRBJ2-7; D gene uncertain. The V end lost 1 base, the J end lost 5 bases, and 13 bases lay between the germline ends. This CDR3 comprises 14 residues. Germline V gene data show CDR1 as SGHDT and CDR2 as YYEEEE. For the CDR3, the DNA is TGTGCCAGCAGCTTGTATCTCACCACTCACGAGCAGTACGTC. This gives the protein CASSLYLTTHEQYV.

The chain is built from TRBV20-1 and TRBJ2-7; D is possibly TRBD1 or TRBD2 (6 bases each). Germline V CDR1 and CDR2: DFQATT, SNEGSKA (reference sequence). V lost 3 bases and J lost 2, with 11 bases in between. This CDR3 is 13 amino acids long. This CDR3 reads CSASRGATYEQYF. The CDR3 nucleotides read TGCAGTGCTAGTAGGGGGGCCACCTACGAGCAGTACTTC.

CDR3 sequence (DNA): TGTGCCAGCAGTTGGACAGGGAACACCGGGGAGCTGTTTTTT. The encoded protein is CASSWTGNTGELFF. The chain joins TRBV2 to TRBJ2-2, with 7 positions matching TRBD1. Looked up from germline, CDR1 is SNHLY and CDR2 is FYNNEI. This CDR3 contains 14 residues. Germline trimming cut 5 bases from V and 1 base from J; bases unmatched to any gene: 1.

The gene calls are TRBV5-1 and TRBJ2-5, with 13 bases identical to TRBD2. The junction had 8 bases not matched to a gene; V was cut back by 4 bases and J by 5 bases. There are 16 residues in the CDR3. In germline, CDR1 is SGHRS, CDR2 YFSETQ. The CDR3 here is CASSPRTSGSSETQYF. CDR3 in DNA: TGCGCCAGCAGCCCGCGGACTAGCGGGAGTTCCGAGACCCAGTACTTC.

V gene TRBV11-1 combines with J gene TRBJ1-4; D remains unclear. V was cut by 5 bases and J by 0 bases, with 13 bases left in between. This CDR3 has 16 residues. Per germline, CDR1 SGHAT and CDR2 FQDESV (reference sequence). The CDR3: CASSPGRHSTNEKLFF. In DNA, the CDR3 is TGTGCCAGCAGCCCCGGACGGCACTCAACTAATGAAAAACTGTTTTTT.

The chain's CDR3 is CASSQDKKTTSTYGYTF. Written as DNA, the CDR3 is TGTGCCAGCAGCCAAGATAAAAAAACTACCTCGACGTATGGCTACACCTTC. The chain joins TRBV4-2 to TRBJ1-2; D is ambiguous. V lost 0 bases and J lost 5, with 19 bases in between. The CDR3 contains 17 residues. CDR1 LGHNA and CDR2 YNFKEQ come from the germline V gene.

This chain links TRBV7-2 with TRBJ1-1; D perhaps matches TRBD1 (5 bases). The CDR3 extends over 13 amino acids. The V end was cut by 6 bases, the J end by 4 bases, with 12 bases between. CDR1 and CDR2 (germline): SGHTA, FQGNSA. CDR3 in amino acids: CASRVLRGTEAFF. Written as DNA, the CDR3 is TGTGCCAGCAGGGTTCTTAGGGGCACTGAAGCTTTCTTT.

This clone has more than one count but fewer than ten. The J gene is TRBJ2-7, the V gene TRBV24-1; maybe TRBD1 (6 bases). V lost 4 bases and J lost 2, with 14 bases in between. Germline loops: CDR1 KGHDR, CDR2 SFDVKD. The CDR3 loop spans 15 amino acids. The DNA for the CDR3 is TGTGCCACCAGTGAGTCCGGGACACTCGCCTACGAGCAGTACTTC. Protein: CATSESGTLAYEQYF.

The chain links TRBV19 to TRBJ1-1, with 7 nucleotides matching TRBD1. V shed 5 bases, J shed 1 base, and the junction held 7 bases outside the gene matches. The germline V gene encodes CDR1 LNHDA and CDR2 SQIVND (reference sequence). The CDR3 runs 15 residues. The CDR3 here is CASSPHRGKNTEAFF. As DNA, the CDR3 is TGTGCCAGTAGTCCCCACAGGGGAAAGAACACTGAAGCTTTCTTT.

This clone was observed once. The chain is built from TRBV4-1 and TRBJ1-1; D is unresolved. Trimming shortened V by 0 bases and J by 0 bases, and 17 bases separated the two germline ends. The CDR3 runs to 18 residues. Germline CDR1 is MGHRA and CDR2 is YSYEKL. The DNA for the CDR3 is TGCGCCAGCAGCCAAGAACGCGCGGGTGGCAACTTGAACACTGAAGCTTTCTTT. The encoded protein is CASSQERAGGNLNTEAFF.